The 27 T cell receptor beta chains below all came from one sample that was sequenced in a study of cytomegalovirus exposure and HLA in healthy donors. Both 60 Vbeta primers and 13 Jbeta primers went into the PCR. Method: immunoSEQ multiplex PCR; TCRdb's copy keeps in-frame clones and lacks some. The table lists more than 95,000 clones, 75% to 85% of them singletons. Sequenced sample: PBMCs. The receptors originated from a man under 40 in good health and CMV-seropositive.

This clone was counted only a few times. This chain connects TRBV27 to TRBJ2-7; D might be TRBD2 (6 bases). Germline V gives CDR1 MNHEY, CDR2 SMNVEV (reference sequence). The length of the CDR3 is 13 residues. Trimming cost V 3 bases and J 5 bases, with 11 bases left between them. CDR3 bases: TGTGCCAGCAGTTTGGCGGGGAAACACGAGCAGTACTTC. Translated, it gives CASSLAGKHEQYF.

This rearrangement joins TRBV9 to TRBJ1-1; no clear D gene. CDR3 length: 12 residues. The germline V gene encodes CDR1 SGDLS and CDR2 YYNGEE. Trimming cost V 3 bases and J 2 bases, with 5 bases left between them. This chain's CDR3 is CASSDYNTEAFF. Written as DNA, the CDR3 is TGTGCCAGCAGCGACTATAACACTGAAGCTTTCTTT. Supplemented by reference TRBV9 and TRBJ1-1, the full variable domain reads DSGVTQTPKHLITATGQRVTLRCSPRSGDLSVYWYQQSLDQGLQFLIQYYNGEERAKGNILERFSAQQFPDLHSELNLSSLELGDSALYFCASSDYNTEAFFGQGTRLTVV.

The chain joins TRBV6-1 to TRBJ1-1; D is undetermined. From germline, CDR1 is MNHNS and CDR2 SASEGT. Trimming cost V 7 bases and J 1 base, with 13 bases left between them. The CDR3 contains 14 residues. In DNA form, the CDR3 reads TGTGCCAGCACCCCCACAACAGCGAACACTGAAGCTTTCTTT. Its protein product is CASTPTTANTEAFF.

The rearrangement uses TRBV13 and TRBJ1-3; TRBD1 agrees at 9 bases. The CDR3 is made up of 14 amino acids. Germline V lookup: CDR1 PRHDT, CDR2 FYEKMQ (reference sequence). V dropped 5 bases and J dropped 4; count of bases not matched to a gene: 3. DNA for the CDR3: TGTGCCAGCAGCGACAGGGGGGCGGGAAACACCATATATTTT. Protein product: CASSDRGAGNTIYF.

J is TRBJ1-2 and V is TRBV6-1, with 7 positions matching TRBD1. V shed 7 bases and J 3 bases; nucleotides not matched to a gene: 8. The CDR3 loop spans 14 amino acids. Looked up from germline, CDR1 is MNHNS and CDR2 is SASEGT. This CDR3 is CASKTGTVYYGYTF. CDR3 in DNA: TGTGCCAGCAAAACCGGGACAGTCTACTATGGCTACACCTTC.

V usage is TRBV19 and J usage is TRBJ2-1; D possibly corresponds to TRBD1 (6 bases). This CDR3 spans 14 amino acids. Trimming removed 5 bases from V and 13 bases from J, with 21 bases in between. CDR1 and CDR2 (germline): LNHDA, SQIVND (reference sequence). Written as DNA, the CDR3 is TGTGCCAGTAGTGCTAGCTCGGACAGATTTTATCAGTTCTTC. Its protein is CASSASSDRFYQFF.

This chain connects TRBV28 to TRBJ1-2; 12 bases line up with TRBD1. This CDR3 comprises 15 residues. Germline V lookup: CDR1 MDHEN, CDR2 SYDVKM. Trimming removed 6 bases from V and 8 bases from J; junction bases left unmatched: 10. In DNA form, the CDR3 reads TGTGCCAGCAGCCTCGCGGGACAGGGGGCCGGGGGCTACACCTTC. Its protein is CASSLAGQGAGGYTF.

V and J are TRBV5-1 and TRBJ2-5, with D tentatively TRBD1 (5 bases). Germline CDR1 SGHRS, CDR2 YFSETQ. V lost 0 bases and J 2 bases, leaving 17 bases between the germline ends. CDR3 length: 17 residues. The CDR3 DNA follows: TGCGCCAGCAGCTTGGAAAGGGGCAGGGATCTTCAAGAGACCCAGTACTTC. Protein: CASSLERGRDLQETQYF.

This clone was seen once. The V call is TRBV5-6, the J call TRBJ2-1; TRBD1 might be the D (6 bases). Germline-derived CDR1 and CDR2 are SGHDT and YYEEEE. Between the trimmed V and J ends, which lost 4 bases and 0 bases, there was a span of 8 bases. The CDR3 spans 14 residues. CDR3 in DNA: TGTGCCAGCAGCCAGGGGTTCTCCTACAATGAGCAGTTCTTC. It encodes CASSQGFSYNEQFF.

In its sample, this clone was seen a few times. The chain is built from TRBV7-9 and TRBJ1-4; 9 bases fit TRBD1. The CDR3 has 14 amino acids. CDR1 is SEHNR, CDR2 FQNEAQ, per germline (reference sequence). With V trimmed by 5 bases and J by 7 bases, 5 bases remained unmatched. The CDR3 loop reads CASSPGTGFEKLFF. DNA for the CDR3: TGTGCCAGCAGCCCCGGGACAGGGTTTGAAAAACTGTTTTTT.

CDR3 loop: CASSVGAIVQETQYF. CDR3 coding DNA: TGTGCCAGTAGTGTGGGGGCGATCGTCCAAGAGACCCAGTACTTC. This chain links TRBV19 with TRBJ2-5; a possible D gene is TRBD1 (6 bases). CDR1 is LNHDA and CDR2 is SQIVND in the germline V gene (reference sequence). The CDR3 covers 15 residues. V was shortened by 5 bases and J by 1 base, with 14 bases between the two germline ends.

The chain carries TRBV6-1 and TRBJ1-1; 9 nucleotides agree with TRBD1. The germline V gene encodes CDR1 MNHNS and CDR2 SASEGT. Germline trimming cut 5 bases from V and 3 bases from J; bases unmatched to any gene: 4. This CDR3 contains 14 residues. The CDR3 DNA reads TGTGCCAGCAGTTCCCGACAGGGGGACACTGAAGCTTTCTTT. Protein sequence: CASSSRQGDTEAFF.

The V call is TRBV19, the J call TRBJ2-7; the D gene is possibly TRBD2 (5 bases). V was cut by 1 base and J by 3 bases, with 7 bases left in between. CDR1 and CDR2 from the germline V gene are LNHDA and SQIVND (reference sequence). The CDR3 runs to 13 residues. CDR3 amino acids: CASSIGEGYEQYF. The CDR3 DNA sequence: TGTGCCAGTAGTATAGGTGAGGGCTACGAGCAGTACTTC.

The rearrangement uses TRBV12-5 and TRBJ1-4; 7 nucleotides match TRBD1. This CDR3 region has 14 residues. V trimming: 7 bases; J trimming: 5 bases; junction bases outside the gene matches: 7. Germline CDR1 is LGHNT and CDR2 is FRNRAP. In DNA form, the CDR3 reads TGTGCTAGTGCCTGGACAGGATCCAATGAAAAACTGTTTTTT. This gives the protein CASAWTGSNEKLFF.

This chain connects TRBV6-5 to TRBJ1-2, with D hard to call. The germline V gene has CDR1 MNHEY and CDR2 SVGAGI. The V end was cut by 8 bases, the J end by 4 bases, with 20 bases between. The CDR3 is 15 amino acids. CDR3 coding DNA: TGTGCCAGCCTCAGTTACGGAGGGTTGTCCTATGGCTACACCTTC. It is translated as CASLSYGGLSYGYTF.

V gene TRBV4-1 combines with J gene TRBJ1-4; tentative D call: TRBD1 (5 bases). Germline loops: CDR1 MGHRA, CDR2 YSYEKL. V lost 0 bases, J lost 0 bases, and 20 bases lay in between. The CDR3 spans 20 residues. The CDR3 nucleotides are TGCGCCAGCAGCCAAGATGGTGGGACTTTTATCAGGACAACTAATGAAAAACTGTTTTTT. This gives the protein CASSQDGGTFIRTTNEKLFF.

The chain has TRBV19 and TRBJ2-2; D unresolved. The germline CDR1 and CDR2 sequences are LNHDA and SQIVND (reference sequence). The CDR3 loop spans 15 amino acids. V dropped 3 bases and J dropped 4 bases, with 12 bases sitting between them. The CDR3 nucleotides are TGTGCCAGTAGTATTAGCTCCGCCGGCACCGGGGAGCTGTTTTTT. Encoded protein: CASSISSAGTGELFF.

This clone was detected a few times. J is TRBJ1-4 and V is TRBV27; tentative D call: TRBD1 (6 bases). Trimming left V 5 bases short and J 3 bases short, with 10 bases between. Germline V gives CDR1 MNHEY, CDR2 SMNVEV (reference sequence). This CDR3 has 14 residues. The CDR3 bases are TGTGCCAGCAGTCCGGGACATCCTAATGAAAAACTGTTTTTT. Protein sequence: CASSPGHPNEKLFF.

This rearrangement joins TRBV18 to TRBJ1-5; TRBD1 agrees at 7 bases. V dropped 3 bases and J dropped 0; count of bases not matched to a gene: 8. Germline CDR1 is KGHSH and CDR2 is LQKENI. This CDR3 comprises 17 residues. CDR3 DNA sequence: TGTGCCAGCTCACCGCTTAGGACAGGCGATAGCAATCAGCCCCAGCATTTT. This gives the protein CASSPLRTGDSNQPQHF.

This chain joins TRBV25-1 and TRBJ2-5; 8 bases are shared with TRBD1. The germline gives CDR1 MGHDK, CDR2 SYGVNS. V lost 3 bases to trimming and J lost 3 bases; unmatched junction nucleotides: 6. CDR3 length: 15 amino acids. CDR3 nucleotide sequence: TGTGCCAGCAGTGATCCTGACAGGGGAGAAGAGACCCAGTACTTC. Its protein product is CASSDPDRGEETQYF.

The V call is TRBV11-3, the J call TRBJ2-5; tentatively, D is TRBD1 (6 bases). The CDR3 is 15 amino acids. The germline V and J ends were trimmed by 1 base and 3 bases, with 12 bases remaining between them. Germline V gene lookup returns CDR1 SGHNT and CDR2 YENEEA. The chain's CDR3 is CASSLGSGQKETQYF. The DNA for the CDR3 is TGTGCCAGCAGCTTAGGCTCCGGACAGAAAGAGACCCAGTACTTC.

This chain links TRBV9 with TRBJ2-7, with D maybe TRBD1 (5 bases). Per germline, CDR1 SGDLS and CDR2 YYNGEE. The ends were cut back, 0 bases at V and 3 bases at J, with 10 bases in the middle. The CDR3 runs to 14 residues. CDR3: CASSVGQRSYEQYF. The CDR3 DNA follows: TGTGCCAGCAGCGTAGGACAGAGAAGCTACGAGCAGTACTTC.

CDR3 sequence: CASSAGSTGLAGEYEQFF. CDR3 DNA sequence: TGCGCCAGCAGCGCGGGATCAACGGGACTAGCGGGGGAGTATGAGCAGTTCTTC. This chain links TRBV5-1 with TRBJ2-1, with 14 bases matching TRBD2. The CDR3 is made up of 18 amino acids. Germline assignment: CDR1 SGHRS and CDR2 YFSETQ. Trimming removed 4 bases from V and 8 bases from J; junction bases left unmatched: 14.

The chain is built from TRBV19 and TRBJ1-4; a weak D match, TRBD1 (5 bases). Deletions cut 1 base from V and 6 bases from J, with 12 bases between. Germline lookup yields CDR1 LNHDA and CDR2 SQIVND (reference sequence). The CDR3 loop spans 15 amino acids. CDR3 DNA: TGTGCCAGTAGTATAGGGAGGGGCGCTTATGAAAAACTGTTTTTT. Translating it yields CASSIGRGAYEKLFF.

The chain combines TRBV7-9 with TRBJ2-3; TRBD2 matches at 7 bases. The CDR3 spans 14 residues. V was clipped by 3 bases and J by 6 bases; unmatched bases: 6. The germline V gene has CDR1 SEHNR and CDR2 FQNEAQ (reference sequence). The CDR3 sequence: CASSLTSKEDTQYF. The CDR3 region has the DNA TGTGCCAGCAGCTTGACTAGCAAGGAGGATACGCAGTATTTT.

This clone was counted once. The chain combines TRBV5-1 with TRBJ1-2; tentative D call: TRBD1 (6 bases). Between the trimmed V and J ends, which lost 4 bases and 4 bases, there was a span of 14 bases. Germline V gene lookup returns CDR1 SGHRS and CDR2 YFSETQ. The CDR3 totals 14 residues. Here the CDR3 reads CASSLSSGVYGYTF. The DNA of the CDR3 is TGCGCCAGCAGCCTGTCGTCAGGGGTCTATGGCTACACCTTC.

The chain carries TRBV6-5 and TRBJ1-6; D not resolved. Germline lookup yields CDR1 MNHEY and CDR2 SVGAGI. The ends were cut back, 2 bases at V and 8 bases at J, with 13 bases in the middle. This CDR3 spans 15 amino acids. CDR3 nucleotides: TGTGCCAGCAGTTACGGGCGGGGAGGGTATTCACCCCTCCACTTT. Its protein is CASSYGRGGYSPLHF.